This paragraph covers one TCR beta chain sequence. This sample is part of a study of blood T cell repertoires in COVID-19. Looking at the study overall: Sample material is recorded as cDNA or gDNA derived from T cells, B-cell-depleted T cells, or PBMCs.

Each participant's cohort was designated according to participant-reported clinical history. In the 2 weeks before study entry, exposed participants met a COVID-19 case, which was PCR-confirmed or clinician-diagnosed. The CDR3 totals 14 residues. V was trimmed by 6 bases and J by 7 bases, leaving 16 bases between them. Per the germline V gene, CDR1 is ENHRY and CDR2 is SYGVKD. Authors' processing steps: It was from reference gene primer amplification that nucleated cell counts were estimated. Produced via immunoSEQ multiplex PCR; TCRdb's table is partial and in-frame only. That table gives V, J and clone size, and the DNA gave D and trimming. Among 250,000 to 300,000 clones listed, approximately 80% were seen once.

The chain is built from TRBV10-3 and TRBJ2-1; the D gene is possibly TRBD1 (5 bases). Sequenced input: PBMCs or T cells enriched from blood (not recorded which). The TCR sequence derives from a man between 40 and 49 years old who had been exposed to COVID-19. The CDR3 nucleotides are TGTGCCATCAGGCCGTCAGACAGAGGTAATGAGCAGTTCTTC. Translating gives CAIRPSDRGNEQFF.